This is a list of T cell receptor beta chains from one sample in a study of blood T cell repertoires in COVID-19. Clones were read by immunoSEQ multiplex PCR, and TCRdb kept only the in-frame ones, dropping some. The data hold over 90,000 clones, with roughly four fifths observed a single time. The sample comprised peripheral blood. The receptors were gathered from a man between 50 and 59 years old with active or convalescent COVID-19. Both conserved end residues are part of each CDR3. D genes are given only for firm matches. Size is stated for part of the rows, as once, few or many counts, or as a class when the clone is expanded.

TRBD1	TRBV12-5	TRBJ1-4	NA	TGTGCTAGTGGTTTGGTATTCGGACAGGGCCATAATGAAAAACTGTTTTTT	CASGLVFGQGHNEKLFF
TRBD1	TRBV6-5	TRBJ1-5	NA	TGTGCCAACCGAGGACAGGGTGGCAATCAGCCCCAGCATTTT	CANRGQGGNQPQHF
TRBD1	TRBV7-2	TRBJ1-6	few	TGTGCCAGCAGCGAGGACAGGGGATTCCCACCCCTCCACTTT	CASSEDRGFPPLHF
NA	TRBV6-6	TRBJ1-2	NA	TGTGCCAGCAGTTACTCGATCGTGAGGGATGGCTACACCTTC	CASSYSIVRDGYTF
TRBD1	TRBV3-1/TRBV3-2	TRBJ1-6	NA	TGTGCCAGCAGACGACAGGGTGAGAATTCACCCCTCCACTTT	CASRRQGENSPLHF
NA	TRBV5-5	TRBJ2-2	NA	TGTGCCAGCAGCTTGGAGGGGAAAGGAGCGAACACCGGGGAGCTGTTTTTT	CASSLEGKGANTGELFF
NA	TRBV18	TRBJ1-6	NA	TGTGCCAGCTCACCAGGGGCAGATTCACCCCTCCACTTT	CASSPGADSPLHF
NA	TRBV6-5	TRBJ2-5	NA	TGTGCCAGCAGTTACCAACTAGCTGAGACCCAGTACTTC	CASSYQLAETQYF
TRBD1	TRBV6-5	TRBJ2-1	NA	TGTGCCAGCAGTACAGGGGCGTGGAATGAGCAGTTCTTC	CASSTGAWNEQFF
NA	TRBV7-2	TRBJ2-2	once	TGTGCCAGCAGCTTAATCGGGACTCAGAACACCGGGGAGCTGTTTTTT	CASSLIGTQNTGELFF
TRBD1	TRBV4-1	TRBJ1-6	NA	TGCGCCAGCAGCCAAGGACAGGGATACTCACCCCTCCACTTT	CASSQGQGYSPLHF
NA	TRBV6-5	TRBJ1-1	NA	TGTGCCAGCACCCCGGACAAGCGAACGCTGGGAGCTTTCTTT	CASTPDKRTLGAFF
TRBD2	TRBV27	TRBJ2-5	NA	TGTGCCAGCAGTCCAATTGGGGCGGGGGAAGAGACCCAGTACTTC	CASSPIGAGEETQYF
NA	TRBV3-1/TRBV3-2	TRBJ1-5	NA	TGTGCCAGCAGCCAGGCGGCAGACAATCAGCCCCAGCATTTT	CASSQAADNQPQHF
NA	TRBV6-5	TRBJ1-5	NA	TGTGCCAGCAGTTACTCTCGGGGGGATCAGCCCCAGCATTTT	CASSYSRGDQPQHF
NA	TRBV5-6	TRBJ2-1	NA	TGTGCCAGCAGCCTGGTTGCGGGGCAGGGTGGATGGAATGAGCAGTTCTTC	CASSLVAGQGGWNEQFF
TRBD1	TRBV5-1	TRBJ2-7	NA	TGCGCCAGCAGTAAAGGACAGGGGGGTTACGAGCAGTACTTC	CASSKGQGGYEQYF
TRBD1	TRBV10-1	TRBJ1-2	NA	TGCGCCAGACGGACAGGGCCTAACTATGGCTACACCTTC	CARRTGPNYGYTF
TRBD2	TRBV30	TRBJ2-5	NA	TGTGCCTGGAGTTTGGGACTAGGAGAGACCCAGTACTTC	CAWSLGLGETQYF
NA	TRBV4-3	TRBJ2-6	NA	TGCGCCAGCAGCCAAGACAGCTCTGGGGCCAACGTCCTGACTTTC	CASSQDSSGANVLTF
TRBD2	TRBV5-1	TRBJ2-2	NA	TGCGCCAGCATCGGCGGTAGCGGGGTGAACACCGGGGAGCTGTTTTTT	CASIGGSGVNTGELFF
TRBD1	TRBV4-3	TRBJ2-3	NA	TGCGCCAGCAGCCAAGAAGGGACAGGGAGCACAGATACGCAGTATTTT	CASSQEGTGSTDTQYF
TRBD2	TRBV9	TRBJ2-5	NA	TGTGCCAGCAGCCCGGGAGGGCTAGCGGGGCGGGAGACCCAGTACTTC	CASSPGGLAGRETQYF
TRBD1	TRBV27	TRBJ1-5	NA	TGTGCCAGCAGTTTAACAGGGGCCCTTAATCAGCCCCAGCATTTT	CASSLTGALNQPQHF
NA	TRBV20-1	TRBJ2-1	NA	TGCAGTGCTAGTATTGCAGGAAGGGGTTACAATGAGCAGTTCTTC	CSASIAGRGYNEQFF
TRBD1	TRBV6-6	TRBJ1-6	NA	TGTGCCAGCAGTTACAGGGCAGGGACAGATTCACCCCTCCACTTT	CASSYRAGTDSPLHF
NA	TRBV11-3	TRBJ2-3	NA	TGTGCCAGCAGCCAAGGCGCAGGGGTCACAGATACGCAGTATTTT	CASSQGAGVTDTQYF
NA	TRBV12-3/TRBV12-4	TRBJ1-1	NA	TGTGCCAGCAGTTGGGGACAGAACACTGAAGCTTTCTTT	CASSWGQNTEAFF
NA	TRBV6-2/TRBV6-3	TRBJ1-1	few	TGTGCCAGCAGCCGCCCGACAGGCCTGGACACTGAAGCTTTCTTT	CASSRPTGLDTEAFF
NA	TRBV7-9	TRBJ2-7	NA	TGTGCCAGCAGCTCTAATACCCGAGTCTTCTACGAGCAGTACTTC	CASSSNTRVFYEQYF
NA	TRBV3-1/TRBV3-2	TRBJ2-5	NA	TGTGCCAGCAGCCAAGGGCCAGGCCCCCAAGAGACCCAGTACTTC	CASSQGPGPQETQYF
TRBD2	TRBV5-4	TRBJ2-5	few	TGTGCCAGCAGCTTGTATTCCCAGCGGGGGCCGGGAGAGACCCAGTACTTC	CASSLYSQRGPGETQYF
NA	TRBV6-6	TRBJ2-5	NA	TGTGCCAGCAGTTATGACTATGGAGAGACCCAGTACTTC	CASSYDYGETQYF
TRBD1	TRBV19	TRBJ1-5	NA	TGTGCCAGTAGTATTGACAGGGATCAGCCCCAGCATTTT	CASSIDRDQPQHF
NA	TRBV3-1/TRBV3-2	TRBJ1-6	NA	TGTGCCAGCAGCCAAGGAGCAGGGCCTGATAATTCACCCCTCCACTTT	CASSQGAGPDNSPLHF
TRBD2	TRBV18	TRBJ2-2	NA	TGTGCCAGCTCAGCCGCTAGCGGGGGAGCGAACACCGGGGAGCTGTTTTTT	CASSAASGGANTGELFF
TRBD2	TRBV4-3	TRBJ2-3	NA	TGCGCCAGCAGCCAAGATCCTAGCGGGGGGCCGGGCACAGATACGCAGTATTTT	CASSQDPSGGPGTDTQYF
NA	TRBV10-2	TRBJ1-2	NA	TGCGCCAGCACAGGCACCCCATACTATGGCTACACCTTC	CASTGTPYYGYTF
NA	TRBV6-5	TRBJ1-3	NA	TGTGCCAGCAGCCCCGGGGGAGGGGGAAACACCATATATTTT	CASSPGGGGNTIYF
NA	TRBV10-3	TRBJ1-5	NA	TGTGCCATCAGTGAGTCAGGGGTTGGGAATCAGCCCCAGCATTTT	CAISESGVGNQPQHF
NA	TRBV28	TRBJ2-2	few	TGTGCCAGCAGTTACACGGGCACCGGGGAGCTGTTTTTT	CASSYTGTGELFF
TRBD1	TRBV25-1	TRBJ1-1	NA	TGTGCCAGCAGTGAGCAGGGGGCCCTCCCAGCAGCTTTCTTT	CASSEQGALPAAFF
TRBD1	TRBV5-8	TRBJ2-6	NA	TGTGCCAGCAGTTACCGGGACAGGGTACGCGCTGGGGCCAACGTCCTGACTTTC	CASSYRDRVRAGANVLTF
NA	TRBV6-5	TRBJ2-3	NA	TGTGCCAGCAGTTCCCGGTCCTTTGATACGCAGTATTTT	CASSSRSFDTQYF
NA	TRBV19	TRBJ2-2	NA	TGTGCCAGTAGTTTGGAGCATCCCGGGGAGCTGTTTTTT	CASSLEHPGELFF